These 32 T cell receptor beta chains share one sample of origin, sequenced in a study of blood T cell repertoires in COVID-19. Some clones are missing from TCRdb's copy, which holds only in-frame ones; the method was immunoSEQ multiplex PCR. The repertoire holds about 75,000 clones, with 80% to 90% as singletons. Sequenced input: peripheral blood. Receptor source: a man at least 80 years old with COVID-19, enrolled during active disease.

This clone occurred a few times. This chain uses TRBV28 with TRBJ1-1; unclear D gene. This CDR3 comprises 15 residues. The V and J ends lost 1 base and 4 bases respectively, with 13 bases between them. The germline gives CDR1 MDHEN, CDR2 SYDVKM. The CDR3 nucleotides are TGTGCCAGCAGTTTATTTCGACATCTGCGCACTGAAGCTTTCTTT. Its translation is CASSLFRHLRTEAFF.

This chain joins TRBV14 and TRBJ1-1; 8 bases align to TRBD1. Looked up from germline, CDR1 is SGHDN and CDR2 is FVKESK. With V trimmed by 0 bases and J by 3 bases, 6 bases remained unmatched. The CDR3 is 16 amino acids. CDR3 nucleotides: TGTGCCAGCAGCCAAGACAGGGGGCGGCTATACACTGAAGCTTTCTTT. Translation gives CASSQDRGRLYTEAFF.

A note on this clone: Germline and junction disagree at one end, which may indicate a read error. The CDR3 region is CRASRGDGYTF. CDR3 DNA sequence: TGCAGAGCTAGCAGGGGTGATGGCTACACCTTC. V usage is TRBV20-1 and J usage is TRBJ1-2; perhaps TRBD1 as D (6 bases). CDR3 length: 11 amino acids. Germline-derived CDR1 and CDR2 are DFQATT and SNEGSKA (reference sequence).

The chain uses TRBV7-9 and TRBJ1-5; no reliable D call. CDR1 is SEHNR and CDR2 is FQNEAQ in the germline V gene (reference sequence). The CDR3 consists of 15 residues. Between the trimmed V and J ends, which lost 3 bases and 2 bases, there was a span of 11 bases. The CDR3 bases are TGTGCCAGCAGCTTCCCCGGAGAGGGCAATCAGCCCCAGCATTTT. This encodes CASSFPGEGNQPQHF. Using reference TRBV7-9 and TRBJ1-5 for the parts outside the CDR3, the full variable domain is DTGVSQNPRHKITKRGQNVTFRCDPISEHNRLYWYRQTLGQGPEFLTYFQNEAQLEKSRLLSDRFSAERPKGSFSTLEIQRTEQGDSAMYLCASSFPGEGNQPQHFGDGTRLSIL.

The rearrangement uses TRBV10-2 and TRBJ1-1; D is unresolved. The CDR3 contains 12 residues. Per germline, CDR1 WSHSY and CDR2 SAAADI. Trimming removed 8 bases from V and 2 bases from J, with 9 bases in between. The CDR3 loop reads CASGGSNTEAFF. For the CDR3, the DNA is TGCGCCAGCGGCGGTTCTAACACTGAAGCTTTCTTT.

This clone appeared a few times. V and J are TRBV2 and TRBJ1-6; possible D gene TRBD1, 5 bases. Per germline, CDR1 SNHLY and CDR2 FYNNEI. The length of the CDR3 is 15 residues. V was clipped by 4 bases and J by 0 bases, with 7 bases between them. Written as DNA, the CDR3 is TGTGCCAGCAGTGGACAGAGCTCCTATAATTCACCCCTCCACTTT. Its protein product is CASSGQSSYNSPLHF. The entire variable domain, with the rest obtained from reference TRBV2 and TRBJ1-6, is as follows: EPEVTQTPSHQVTQMGQEVILRCVPISNHLYFYWYRQILGQKVEFLVSFYNNEISEKSEIFDDQFSVERPDGSNFTLKIRSTKLEDSAMYFCASSGQSSYNSPLHFGNGTRLTVT.

The chain has TRBV20-1 and TRBJ2-7; D call uncertain. V lost 6 bases and J lost 2, with 5 bases in between. The CDR3 contains 10 residues. CDR1 is DFQATT and CDR2 is SNEGSKA in the germline V gene (reference sequence). In DNA, the CDR3 is TGCAGTGCGCAGGCCTACGAGCAGTACTTC. Encoded protein: CSAQAYEQYF.

Only one count was recorded for this clone. The J gene is TRBJ1-2, the V gene TRBV19, with TRBD1 identical over 9 bases. Germline CDR1 and CDR2: LNHDA and SQIVND (reference sequence). The CDR3 consists of 16 residues. J was trimmed by 0 bases and V by 5 bases; bases with no gene match: 7. The CDR3 DNA sequence: TGTGCCAGTAGTTTGGACAGGGGCCCTACTAACTATGGCTACACCTTC. Protein: CASSLDRGPTNYGYTF.

The V call is TRBV5-8, the J call TRBJ2-1, with D possibly being TRBD1 (6 bases). The CDR3 loop spans 14 amino acids. V lost 3 bases, J lost 8 bases, and 15 bases lay in between. Germline V gene lookup returns CDR1 SGHTS and CDR2 YDEGEE. The CDR3 DNA reads TGTGCCAGCAGCTCGATTACAGGGCTCGATGAGCAGTTCTTC. Translating gives CASSSITGLDEQFF.

The chain joins TRBV28 to TRBJ1-2, with D perhaps TRBD1 (5 bases). The CDR3 extends over 14 amino acids. V dropped 2 bases and J dropped 2 bases, with 9 bases sitting between them. Germline CDR1 is MDHEN and CDR2 is SYDVKM. The CDR3 spells CASSLGAGNYGYTF. In DNA, the CDR3 is TGTGCCAGCAGTTTAGGGGCAGGGAACTATGGCTACACCTTC.

The chain uses TRBV21-1 and TRBJ2-6; TRBD2, the D gene given by the table, was not confirmed from the DNA. TRBV21-1 is termed a pseudogene. The CDR3 has 13 residues. The CDR3 coding sequence is TGTGCCAGCGGCCTAGCTGGGGCCAACGTCCTGACTTTC. The encoded protein is CASGLAGANVLTF.

The V and J genes are TRBV4-3 and TRBJ1-6; 7 positions match TRBD1. J was trimmed by 6 bases and V by 0 bases; bases with no gene match: 8. Germline V gene lookup returns CDR1 LGHNA and CDR2 YSLEER. This CDR3 comprises 17 residues. DNA for the CDR3: TGCGCCAGCAGCCAAGACCCAGCCGGGACAGCTAATTCACCCCTCCACTTT. Protein product: CASSQDPAGTANSPLHF.

The genes are TRBV11-1 and TRBJ1-2, with 7 nucleotides matching TRBD1. There are 15 residues in the CDR3. The junction had 10 bases not matched to a gene; V was cut back by 5 bases and J by 4 bases. Germline CDR1 and CDR2: SGHAT and FQDESV (reference sequence). The CDR3 sequence: CASSPVGGGGYGYTF. The CDR3, as DNA: TGTGCCAGCAGCCCGGTTGGAGGGGGCGGCTATGGCTACACCTTC.

The genes are TRBV5-3 and TRBJ1-2; 7 nucleotides align to TRBD1. TRBV5-3 has ORF status, its function being uncertain. The CDR3 has 15 amino acids. J gave up 2 bases and V 3 bases, and 7 bases lay outside the gene matches. The CDR3 DNA reads TGTGCCAGAAGCTGGGCCGGGACAGACAACTATGGCTACACCTTC. It yields the protein CARSWAGTDNYGYTF.

The genes are TRBV5-4 and TRBJ2-3; 11 bases are a match to TRBD2. The CDR3 sequence is 16 residues long. The V and J ends lost 1 base and 0 bases, in that order; junction bases with no gene match: 1. CDR1 and CDR2 (germline): SGHNT, YYREEE (reference sequence). The CDR3 DNA follows: TGTGCCAGCAGCTTGAGGACTAGCGGGAGCACAGATACGCAGTATTTT. This codes for CASSLRTSGSTDTQYF.

This clone was counted a few times. The J gene is TRBJ2-4, the V gene TRBV4-1; 10 bases are shared with TRBD1. Germline V gene sequence: CDR1 MGHRA, CDR2 YSYEKL. With 0 bases clipped from V and 13 bases from J, the junction kept 6 bases outside the gene matches. This CDR3 has 14 amino acids. CDR3 nucleotides: TGCGCCAGCAGCCAAGATGGGACAGGGGCCACACAGTACTTC. It specifies CASSQDGTGATQYF.

The genes are TRBV5-1 and TRBJ1-2; 7 nucleotides line up with TRBD1. This CDR3 has 13 residues. J was trimmed by 8 bases and V by 2 bases; bases with no gene match: 6. Germline CDR1 SGHRS, CDR2 YFSETQ. The chain's CDR3 is CASSLTGDRGYTF. CDR3 nucleotides: TGCGCCAGCAGCTTAACAGGGGATAGGGGCTACACCTTC.

The chain employs TRBV2 and TRBJ1-3; possible D gene TRBD1, 5 bases. V lost 7 bases and J lost 3, with 13 bases in between. In germline, CDR1 is SNHLY, CDR2 FYNNEI. CDR3 size: 14 residues. The CDR3 region has the DNA TGTGCCAGCAAGGATACCCAGGGTGGAAACACCATATATTTT. Its protein product is CASKDTQGGNTIYF.

V is TRBV5-1 and J is TRBJ2-2, with TRBD1 matching over 9 bases. Losses at the gene ends were 1 base for V and 5 bases for J; bases not matched to a gene: 6. Germline V gene data show CDR1 as SGHRS and CDR2 as YFSETQ. This CDR3 is built from 16 residues. CDR3 DNA: TGCGCCAGCAGCTTGTCCAGACAGGGGGGGACCGGGGAGCTGTTTTTT. Translating gives CASSLSRQGGTGELFF.

V usage is TRBV28 and J usage is TRBJ2-3; 9 bases fit TRBD1. CDR3 length equals 18 residues. V gave up 9 bases and J gave up 0 bases; unmatched junction bases: 16. The germline gives CDR1 MDHEN, CDR2 SYDVKM. The DNA of the CDR3 is TGTGCCAGTCCACCCTCACAGGGGGCGTCCCCTAGCACAGATACGCAGTATTTT. Its translation: CASPPSQGASPSTDTQYF. Full variable domain (rest looked up from reference TRBV28 and TRBJ2-3): DVKVTQSSRYLVKRTGEKVFLECVQDMDHENMFWYRQDPGLGLRLIYFSYDVKMKEKGDIPEGYSVSREKKERFSLILESASTNQTSMYLCASPPSQGASPSTDTQYFGPGTRLTVL.

The rearrangement joins TRBV3-1 (or the pseudogene TRBV3-2) to TRBJ2-3; 7 nucleotides align to TRBD1. CDR1 LGHDT and CDR2 YNNKEL come from the germline V gene (reference sequence). Trimming at V came to 4 bases and at J to 3 bases, leaving 4 bases not matched to a gene. The CDR3 has 14 amino acids. CDR3 amino acids: CASSLQGVTDTQYF. The CDR3 coding sequence is TGTGCCAGCAGCCTGCAGGGGGTGACAGATACGCAGTATTTT.

V gene TRBV3-1 (or the pseudogene TRBV3-2) combines with J gene TRBJ1-4; 8 bases line up with TRBD1. The CDR3 runs to 15 residues. V lost 3 bases and J lost 5; bases outside the gene matches: 5. The germline gives CDR1 LGHDT, CDR2 YNNKEL (reference sequence). CDR3 amino acids: CASSHRTGTNEKLFF. DNA of the CDR3: TGTGCCAGCAGCCACAGGACAGGGACGAATGAAAAACTGTTTTTT.

CDR3 protein: CASSQDGTGGLVDNEQFF. CDR3 DNA: TGTGCCAGCAGCCAAGATGGGACAGGGGGATTAGTAGACAATGAGCAGTTCTTC. The chain links TRBV4-2 to TRBJ2-1; 11 nucleotides line up with TRBD1. With 0 bases clipped from V and 5 bases from J, the junction kept 9 bases outside the gene matches. Germline V lookup: CDR1 LGHNA, CDR2 YNFKEQ. This CDR3 has 18 residues.

This chain uses TRBV5-1 with TRBJ2-7, with 10 bases matching TRBD1. The trim removed 3 bases at V and 5 bases at J, leaving 5 bases unmatched. The CDR3 loop spans 14 amino acids. Germline values: CDR1 SGHRS, CDR2 YFSETQ. Here the CDR3 DNA reads TGCGCCAGCAGCTCAGACAGGGGGCTTGACGAGCAGTACTTC. It codes for CASSSDRGLDEQYF. Full variable domain (rest looked up from reference TRBV5-1 and TRBJ2-7): KAGVTQTPRYLIKTRGQQVTLSCSPISGHRSVSWYQQTPGQGLQFLFEYFSETQRNKGNFPGRFSGRQFSNSRSEMNVSTLELGDSALYLCASSSDRGLDEQYFGPGTRLTVT.

The gene calls are TRBV11-3 and TRBJ1-1, with a tentative D call TRBD1 (5 bases). The germline V gene has CDR1 SGHNT and CDR2 YENEEA. V dropped 2 bases and J dropped 4 bases, with 14 bases sitting between them. The CDR3 loop spans 15 amino acids. The CDR3 bases are TGTGCCAGCAGCTTATTACGGGGGGACGGCACTGAAGCTTTCTTT. The encoded protein is CASSLLRGDGTEAFF. Drawing the rest from reference TRBV11-3 and TRBJ1-1, the complete variable domain is EAGVVQSPRYKIIEKKQPVAFWCNPISGHNTLYWYLQNLGQGPELLIRYENEEAVDDSQLPKDRFSAERLKGVDSTLKIQPAELGDSAVYLCASSLLRGDGTEAFFGQGTRLTVV.

V gene TRBV6-6 combines with J gene TRBJ1-1, with 9 bases identical to TRBD1. Germline CDR1 is MNHNY and CDR2 is SVGAGI (reference sequence). The CDR3 runs 15 residues. Losses at the gene ends were 5 bases for V and 6 bases for J; bases not matched to a gene: 10. The DNA for the CDR3 is TGTGCCAGCAGTGCCAGGGGGACAGGGTTCGCTGAAGCTTTCTTT. It yields the protein CASSARGTGFAEAFF.

The chain is built from TRBV5-1 and TRBJ1-1; D remains ambiguous. Germline CDR1 reads SGHRS; CDR2 reads YFSETQ. The CDR3 runs to 15 residues. Trimming took 0 bases from V and 0 from J, leaving 9 bases between them. DNA of the CDR3: TGCGCCAGCAGCTTGGAAGACGGGTTGAACACTGAAGCTTTCTTT. Translating it yields CASSLEDGLNTEAFF.

This clone was found once. This chain uses TRBV18 with TRBJ2-3; D perhaps matches TRBD1 (6 bases). Germline CDR1 KGHSH, CDR2 LQKENI. The V gene lost 3 bases and the J gene lost 1 base, with 14 bases spanning the gap. This CDR3 has 16 amino acids. The CDR3 sequence is CASSPGGGLGTDTQYF. The DNA for the CDR3 is TGTGCCAGCTCACCGGGTGGGGGCCTCGGCACAGATACGCAGTATTTT.

This clone has just a few counts. The chain couples TRBV20-1 to TRBJ1-4; D is undetermined. Trimming took 3 bases from V and 5 from J, leaving 19 bases between them. The CDR3 spans 16 residues. In germline, CDR1 is DFQATT, CDR2 SNEGSKA (reference sequence). CDR3 in amino acids: CSASGSPLGRNEKLFF. The CDR3 nucleotides read TGCAGTGCTAGTGGGAGCCCCTTGGGGAGGAATGAAAAACTGTTTTTT.

The CDR3 region has the DNA TGTGCCAGCAGCCAAGATAGCGCAAATTACTATGGCTACACCTTC. It is translated as CASSQDSANYYGYTF. The V call is TRBV4-2, the J call TRBJ1-2; D remains ambiguous. The V end lost 0 bases, the J end lost 3 bases, and 11 bases lay between the germline ends. Germline loops: CDR1 LGHNA, CDR2 YNFKEQ. This CDR3 has 15 residues.

Concerning this clone: This same CDR3 is encoded by further DNA sequences in the sample. This chain links TRBV7-2 with TRBJ1-5, with TRBD1 as a possible D gene (5 bases). The germline V gene encodes CDR1 SGHTA and CDR2 FQGNSA. The CDR3 spans 15 residues. Trimming left V 0 bases short and J 2 bases short, with 8 bases between. The CDR3 sequence: CASSLAWGGNQPQHF. CDR3 in DNA: TGTGCCAGCAGCTTAGCCTGGGGGGGCAATCAGCCCCAGCATTTT.

The rearrangement uses TRBV5-1 and TRBJ1-2; 8 bases are a match to TRBD1. CDR3 length equals 12 residues. Germline V gene sequence: CDR1 SGHRS, CDR2 YFSETQ. V was pared by 3 bases and J by 7 bases, with 2 bases of the junction left unmatched. CDR3 DNA sequence: TGCGCCAGCAGCTCCGACAGGGGTGGCTACACCTTC. Protein product: CASSSDRGGYTF.